Shown below are 12 T cell receptor beta chains from a single sample sequenced in a study of T-cell reconstitution after alpha-beta-depleted transplantation in children. Molecular barcoding with unique molecular identifiers was used for the TCRbeta library. TCRdb processed the PCR reads anew with MiXCR; each CDR3 protein has one entry. The sample contains a few hundred thousand distinct CDR3 sequences, 15% to 20% of which appear only once. The sample consisted of PBMCs, mostly from graft donor cells, taken 360 days after TCRalphabeta/CD19-depleted stem cell transplant. These receptors all come from a boy under three years old who had a stem cell transplant for Wiskott-Aldrich syndrome, so the T cells may come from the graft donor.

There are a few counts of this clonotype. This chain uses TRBV15 with TRBJ2-7; 7 nucleotides match TRBD1. The CDR3 is made up of 22 amino acids. V trimming: 0 bases; J trimming: 6 bases; junction bases outside the gene matches: 29. Germline assignment: CDR1 LNHNV and CDR2 YYDKDF (reference sequence). The CDR3 loop is CATSRDYPSQSRQGEVMGEQYF. The CDR3 nucleotides read TGTGCCACCAGCAGAGATTACCCCTCCCAGAGCCGACAGGGCGAAGTGATGGGCGAGCAGTACTTC.

This rearrangement joins TRBV5-5 to TRBJ1-1; D is undetermined. Per germline, CDR1 SGHKS and CDR2 YYEKEE (reference sequence). V lost 0 bases and J 2 bases, leaving 11 bases between the germline ends. This CDR3 is built from 15 residues. Here the CDR3 DNA reads TGTGCCAGCAGCTTGGTGACTACTCTAAACACTGAAGCTTTCTTT. This codes for CASSLVTTLNTEAFF.

This clonotype was counted only a few times. This chain connects TRBV12-3 or TRBV12-4 to TRBJ2-5, with 8 bases aligning to TRBD2. J gave up 4 bases and V 3 bases, and 7 bases lay outside the gene matches. The CDR3 length is 15 residues. The CDR3 sequence is CASSFAGGAIETQYF. The DNA for the CDR3 is TGTGCCAGCAGTTTTGCCGGGGGGGCAATAGAGACCCAGTACTTC.

This clonotype was counted ten times or more. The chain employs TRBV7-9 and TRBJ1-1; 7 bases match TRBD1. Looked up from germline, CDR1 is SEHNR and CDR2 is FQNEAQ (reference sequence). The V segment lost 2 bases and the J segment 0 bases; nucleotides outside the gene matches: 9. The CDR3 is 17 residues long. The CDR3 DNA is TGTGCCAGCAGCTTACGGAGCGCGGGACAGATGAACACTGAAGCTTTCTTT. As protein: CASSLRSAGQMNTEAFF.

CDR3: CASSLRGDNSYNEQFF. The DNA of the CDR3 is TGCGCCAGCAGCTTGCGGGGGGATAACTCCTACAATGAGCAGTTCTTC. The V call is TRBV5-1, the J call TRBJ2-1; 7 bases are a match to TRBD2. J was trimmed by 0 bases and V by 1 base; bases with no gene match: 4. This CDR3 region has 16 residues. CDR1 is SGHRS and CDR2 is YFSETQ in the germline V gene.

This clonotype showed up many times. V and J are TRBV12-3 or TRBV12-4 and TRBJ2-7, with D possibly matching TRBD1 (5 bases). This CDR3 has 12 residues. Between the trimmed V and J ends, which lost 3 bases and 4 bases, there was a span of 7 bases. This CDR3 is CASSLKGYEQYF. CDR3 DNA: TGTGCCAGCAGTTTGAAGGGGTACGAGCAGTACTTC.

The genes are TRBV7-9 and TRBJ2-5; TRBD1 or TRBD2 may be the D gene (5 bases each). Trimming left V 0 bases short and J 4 bases short, with 15 bases between. Germline CDR1 SEHNR, CDR2 FQNEAQ (reference sequence). The CDR3 totals 16 residues. CDR3 loop: CASSLARGLWAETQYF. CDR3 coding DNA: TGTGCCAGCAGCTTAGCCCGGGGCCTTTGGGCAGAGACCCAGTACTTC.

The sample holds a few counts of this clonotype. The rearrangement uses TRBV5-1 and TRBJ2-2; perhaps TRBD1 as D (6 bases). The V gene's germline CDR1 is SGHRS and CDR2 YFSETQ. Trimming left V 5 bases short and J 6 bases short, with 17 bases between. The length of the CDR3 is 15 residues. The CDR3 loop reads CASSWTALGSGELFF. The CDR3 DNA sequence: TGCGCCAGCAGTTGGACAGCTTTAGGGTCCGGGGAGCTGTTTTTT.

The chain uses TRBV4-3 and TRBJ1-2, with 7 bases lining up with TRBD1. Trimming took 1 base from V and 8 from J; bases not matched to a gene: 10. Germline CDR1 reads LGHNA; CDR2 reads YSLEER. The CDR3 runs 15 residues. CDR3 residues: CASSQGQGGSEGYTF. The CDR3 DNA follows: TGCGCCAGCAGCCAAGGACAGGGTGGATCGGAGGGCTACACCTTC.

This clonotype was seen more than once but under ten times. CDR3 coding DNA: TGCAGTGCTAGAGAGTTGGGGAGCCAAGAGCAGTTCTTC. Its translation: CSARELGSQEQFF. The chain combines TRBV20-1 with TRBJ2-1, with D perhaps matching TRBD2 (5 bases). Trimming removed 0 bases from V and 10 bases from J, with 13 bases in between. CDR1 is DFQATT, CDR2 SNEGSKA, per germline (reference sequence). This CDR3 contains 13 residues.

Only a few counts were recorded for this clonotype. This chain links TRBV12-3 or TRBV12-4 with TRBJ2-5; D is uncertain. V gave up 4 bases and J gave up 4 bases, with 16 bases separating them. CDR3 size: 15 residues. Here the CDR3 DNA reads TGTGCCAGCAGTTACCCACAAAGGGTTTCAGAGACCCAGTACTTC. It specifies CASSYPQRVSETQYF.

The chain combines TRBV5-1 with TRBJ2-3, with 8 nucleotides matching TRBD2. V shed 3 bases, J shed 5 bases, and the junction held 5 bases outside the gene matches. This CDR3 region has 14 residues. CDR1 and CDR2 from the germline V gene are SGHRS and YFSETQ. CDR3 in amino acids: CASSYGLARDTQYF. Here the CDR3 DNA reads TGCGCCAGCAGCTACGGACTAGCAAGAGATACGCAGTATTTT.